This TCR beta chain was retrieved from a study of CD8 T cells in ankylosing spondylitis. Germline V gene sequence: CDR1 MNHEY, CDR2 SVGAGI. Trimming pared 10 bases from V and 0 bases from J, leaving 10 bases between. There are 12 residues in the CDR3. TCRdb recomputed calls from the 5' RACE reads with MiXCR, one row per CDR3 protein. The sample contains 350,000 to 450,000 distinct CDR3 sequences, more than 20% of which appear only once. This clonotype was recorded a few times. Sequences were obtained from blood, either unsorted or a sorted T cell fraction (not recorded which). The receptor was derived from a male donor with ankylosing spondylitis or in good health (not recorded which). The chain is built from TRBV6-5 and TRBJ2-7, with TRBD2 as a possible D gene (5 bases). The CDR3 spells CAIPGSSYEQYF. The CDR3 nucleotides are TGTGCCATCCCTGGGAGCTCCTACGAGCAGTACTTC.